The next 14 T cell receptor beta chains were all read from a single sample in a study of T-cell reconstitution after alpha-beta-depleted transplantation in children. Preparation of the TCRbeta library used unique molecular identifiers. TCRdb re-analysed the PCR reads in MiXCR, keeping a single row per CDR3 protein. The sample shows 600,000 to 800,000 distinct CDR3 sequences, roughly 14% of them seen only once. Sequencing was performed on PBMCs, taken before TCRalphabeta/CD19-depleted stem cell transplant. All receptors derive from a girl aged 2 to 9 with congenital amegakaryocytic thrombocytopenia, due to receive a stem cell transplant.

The rearrangement joins TRBV20-1 to TRBJ2-7, with 7 bases aligning to TRBD2. CDR3 length equals 13 residues. The V segment lost 2 bases and the J segment 4 bases; nucleotides outside the gene matches: 5. Per the germline V gene, CDR1 is DFQATT and CDR2 is SNEGSKA (reference sequence). CDR3 DNA sequence: TGCAGTGCTAGACGACTAGCAGAATACGAGCAGTACTTC. Amino acid sequence: CSARRLAEYEQYF.

This clonotype was detected ten times or more. CDR3: CASSEGTGYTGELFF. CDR3 in DNA: TGCGCCAGCAGTGAAGGGACAGGGTACACCGGGGAGCTGTTTTTT. The chain has TRBV10-1 and TRBJ2-2, with 9 bases matching TRBD1. This CDR3 region has 15 residues. Trimming removed 3 bases from V and 3 bases from J; junction bases left unmatched: 2. Germline V gives CDR1 WNHNN, CDR2 SYGVQD (reference sequence).

This clonotype was picked up many times. The chain employs TRBV28 and TRBJ1-2, with no clear D. Trimming cost V 8 bases and J 5 bases, with 15 bases left between them. CDR1 MDHEN and CDR2 SYDVKM come from the germline V gene. The CDR3 length is 13 residues. CDR3 nucleotides: TGTGCCAGCCGGACCAGGAGCCCGTATGGCTACACCTTC. Translated, it gives CASRTRSPYGYTF.

This clonotype was detected only a few times. The chain carries TRBV24-1 and TRBJ2-3, with 10 bases lining up with TRBD1. The CDR3 has 17 amino acids. Losses at the gene ends were 3 bases for V and 1 base for J; bases not matched to a gene: 6. Germline values: CDR1 KGHDR, CDR2 SFDVKD. CDR3 loop: CATSDRDRGGGTDTQYF. The CDR3 DNA reads as TGTGCCACCAGTGATCGGGACAGGGGAGGAGGCACAGATACGCAGTATTTT.

This clonotype was picked up many times. The chain carries TRBV5-1 and TRBJ1-2; possible D gene TRBD1, 6 bases. Between the trimmed V and J ends, which lost 0 bases and 8 bases, there was a span of 14 bases. Germline lookup yields CDR1 SGHRS and CDR2 YFSETQ. The CDR3 totals 14 residues. The CDR3, as DNA: TGCGCCAGCAGCTTGGATCTTGGGGGGGCCGGCTACACCTTC. Amino acids: CASSLDLGGAGYTF.

At least ten counts were recorded for this clonotype. The J gene is TRBJ2-7, the V gene TRBV25-1; D ambiguous. CDR1 is MGHDK, CDR2 SYGVNS, per germline. The CDR3 runs 12 residues. Trimming took off 3 bases at V and 0 bases at J, with 3 bases between the two ends. CDR3 nucleotide sequence: TGTGCCAGCAGTGACCGCTCCTACGAGCAGTACTTC. This translates into CASSDRSYEQYF.

The chain uses TRBV11-2 and TRBJ2-3, with 11 bases that match TRBD2. This CDR3 region has 18 residues. After removal of 2 bases from V and 4 bases from J, the junction contained 11 bases not matched to a gene. Per germline, CDR1 SGHAT and CDR2 FQNNGV. CDR3 bases: TGTGCCAGCAGCTTATCCCTGGGGCTAGCGGGAGGTCCAGATACGCAGTATTTT. It codes for CASSLSLGLAGGPDTQYF.

Only a few counts were recorded for this clonotype. The rearrangement uses TRBV29-1 and TRBJ2-2, with TRBD2 matching over 7 bases. This CDR3 has 14 amino acids. Germline assignment: CDR1 SQVTM and CDR2 ANQGSEA. Germline trimming cut 4 bases from V and 7 bases from J; bases unmatched to any gene: 9. CDR3 nucleotides: TGCAGCGTTGTTGAGGGAGGGAGCGTCGGGGAGCTGTTTTTT. This translates into CSVVEGGSVGELFF.

The chain employs TRBV5-1 and TRBJ2-3, with 7 bases fitting TRBD1. The J call is doubtful: the DNA matches TRBJ1-5 better. CDR3 size: 14 residues. Germline V gives CDR1 SGHRS, CDR2 YFSETQ. Here the CDR3 reads CASSLVAGQDTQHF. CDR3 in DNA: TGCGCCAGCAGCTTGGTGGCAGGACAGGATACGCAGCATTTT.

This clonotype was detected only a few times. The chain combines TRBV20-1 with TRBJ1-1, with TRBD1 identical over 9 bases. The germline V gene encodes CDR1 DFQATT and CDR2 SNEGSKA (reference sequence). V was clipped by 6 bases and J by 4 bases; unmatched bases: 12. The CDR3 extends over 15 amino acids. Here the CDR3 DNA reads TGCAGTGCCCTAGGCCCCACAGGGGGCCCCACTGAAGCTTTCTTT. Protein product: CSALGPTGGPTEAFF.

Many counts were recorded for this clonotype. This chain connects TRBV20-1 to TRBJ2-1, with D perhaps matching TRBD2 (5 bases). Between the trimmed V and J ends, which lost 0 bases and 9 bases, there was a span of 21 bases. The length of the CDR3 is 16 residues. Looked up from germline, CDR1 is DFQATT and CDR2 is SNEGSKA (reference sequence). Here the CDR3 DNA reads TGCAGTGCTAGAGATCGATATGAGGGAGCAAAGAGTGAGCAGTTCTTC. This gives the protein CSARDRYEGAKSEQFF.

This clonotype occurred many times. The chain joins TRBV15 to TRBJ1-5, with D uncertain. Per germline, CDR1 LNHNV and CDR2 YYDKDF (reference sequence). This CDR3 is 16 amino acids long. Trimming took off 1 base at V and 2 bases at J, with 12 bases between the two ends. CDR3 DNA sequence: TGTGCCACCAGCAGAGGCTGGGGAAGGGGCAATCAGCCCCAGCATTTT. Its protein is CATSRGWGRGNQPQHF.

This clonotype was counted at least ten times. V usage is TRBV27 and J usage is TRBJ1-5, with 9 nucleotides matching TRBD1. This CDR3 contains 15 residues. The V segment lost 4 bases and the J segment 7 bases; nucleotides outside the gene matches: 8. Germline lookup yields CDR1 MNHEY and CDR2 SMNVEV (reference sequence). CDR3 protein: CASSSQQGAYQPQHF. The CDR3 bases are TGTGCCAGCAGTTCACAACAGGGGGCTTACCAGCCCCAGCATTTT.

Only a few counts were recorded for this clonotype. The chain employs TRBV6-2 or TRBV6-3 and TRBJ2-1; TRBD2 matches at 7 bases. CDR3 size: 17 residues. Germline loops: CDR1 MNHEY, CDR2 SVGEGT. The V gene end was trimmed by 8 bases and the J gene end by 5 bases; junction bases not matched to a gene: 18. The chain's CDR3 is CASFGRPRGKLHNEQFF. In DNA, the CDR3 is TGTGCCAGCTTCGGGAGGCCACGGGGCAAACTACACAATGAGCAGTTCTTC.